This TCR beta chain was profiled in a study of response to subunit inactivated influenza vaccine. Findings and caveats of the study: There was a suggestion from the authors that each seasonal influenza vaccination recruits few new T cells.

On this clonotype itself: Its antigen is unidentified.

Germline V gene data show CDR1 as LGHNA and CDR2 as YSLEER. The V and J ends lost 2 bases and 4 bases respectively, with 12 bases between them. This CDR3 comprises 15 residues. In TCRdb, the RT-PCR reads were re-called with MiXCR into one record per CDR3 protein. The sample shows hundreds of thousands of distinct CDR3 sequences, around 14% of them seen only once. The chain has TRBV4-3 and TRBJ2-1, with D perhaps TRBD2 (6 bases). The clonotype originates from a man aged 50 to 60 who received an inactivated influenza vaccine. The starting material was PBMCs from blood, obtained less than 15 days before vaccination. This CDR3 reads CASSQRASAYNEQFF. DNA of the CDR3: TGCGCCAGCAGCCAAAGGGCTAGCGCTTACAATGAGCAGTTCTTC.